Listed below are T cell receptor beta chains from one sample, sequenced in a study of cytotoxic CD8 clonotypes in ibrutinib-treated CLL. The data were produced by immunoSEQ multiplex PCR, yet TCRdb's version contains in-frame clones alone and is incomplete. The sample has some 350,000 clones; 60% to 80% are singletons. The source was PBMCs, collected after 36 months of ibrutinib treatment. The receptors here all came from a human donor with chronic lymphocytic leukemia. The CDR3 runs from the conserved cysteine through the conserved F or W.

TRBJ2-1	TRBV9	CASSVGQGWGYTYNEQFF
TRBJ2-7	TRBV4-1	CASSQGIGPPVGEQYF
TRBJ2-5	TRBV19	CASSKKTGKPRAQETQYF
TRBJ2-1	TRBV7-8	CASSLVPGGGYEQFF
TRBJ2-1	TRBV5-6	CASRLAGAPGNEQFF
TRBJ1-4	TRBV14	CASSQANSHEKLFF
TRBJ2-5	TRBV18	CASSMGKETQYF
TRBJ1-1	TRBV29-1	CSVERQMNTEAFF
TRBJ1-6	TRBV27	CASSPSGTVNSPLHF
TRBJ2-2	TRBV5-4	CASSLGRRNTGELFF
TRBJ2-5	TRBV5-1	CASTALGTAQETQYF
TRBJ2-7	TRBV30	CAWSVPGDGPDCGLYEQYF
TRBJ1-1	TRBV4-1	CASSQPPLTGSPLYTEAFF
TRBJ2-3	TRBV7-6	CASSLAATDTDTQYF
TRBJ1-4	TRBV18	CASSLIGDRAELFF
TRBJ2-7	TRBV4-3	CASSRSGTGRVEQYF
TRBJ2-7	TRBV7-2	CASSVTSGSYEQYF
TRBJ1-5	TRBV7-2	CASSFGVDRVSQPQHF
TRBJ1-4	TRBV5-4	CASSSGTVNEKLFF
TRBJ1-5	TRBV28	CASKRQAPYNSNQPQHF
TRBJ2-3	TRBV19	CASSIEGGRHPQYF
TRBJ2-2	TRBV7-2	CASSLRYTGELFF
TRBJ1-1	TRBV5-6	CASSLVSYTEAFF
TRBJ1-2	TRBV4-1	CASSRRDSYGYTF
TRBJ2-7	TRBV18	CASSPQGGGYEQYF
TRBJ2-7	TRBV20-1	CSVRSREQYF
TRBJ2-6	TRBV27	CASSLIPGRLSGANVLTF
TRBJ2-1	TRBV18	CASSLATGVSYNEQFF
TRBJ2-7	TRBV7-9	CASSPGSGSSREQYF
TRBJ2-5	TRBV14	CASSQVYSGSETQYF
TRBJ2-7	TRBV5-1	CASSLARSEGPGEQYF
TRBJ2-4	TRBV7-3	CASSLTGTVGSIQYF
TRBJ2-3	TRBV18	CASSPGLAGTDTQYF
TRBJ1-6	TRBV27	CASSSTGGVSFLPLHF
TRBJ1-2	TRBV6-4	CASTWTDTPNYGYTF
NA	TRBV4-1	CASSHQAGGNYEQYF
TRBJ2-1	TRBV10-1	CASSESGTSGSHEQFF
TRBJ2-1	TRBV29-1	CSATGLNEQFF
TRBJ2-2	TRBV11-3	CASSRDRVSGELFF
TRBJ2-3	TRBV9	CASSVGRGPDTQYF
TRBJ2-7	TRBV28	CASSTHTRAGTYEQYF
TRBJ2-1	TRBV28	CATGLLGNEQFF
TRBJ2-1	TRBV5-1	CASRTGSYNEQFF
TRBJ2-7	TRBV7-8	CASSSWGASGVSYEQYF
TRBJ2-7	TRBV4-1	CASSQGRGVQYF
TRBJ2-1	TRBV4-1	CASSQASGGYEQFF
TRBJ2-1	TRBV4-2	CASSQDLRGGRDEQFF
TRBJ2-7	TRBV7-8	CASSQTGLEQYF
TRBJ1-4	TRBV7-2	CASSLGAGINEKLFF
TRBJ2-7	TRBV7-9	CASSLAGNRGLSYEQYF
TRBJ2-2	TRBV29-1	CSVPHAGELFF
TRBJ1-1	TRBV18	CASSPLGGTEAFF
TRBJ1-2	TRBV27	CASSPQTGGRNYGYTF
TRBJ1-5	TRBV29-1	CSAQGGGGNQPQHF